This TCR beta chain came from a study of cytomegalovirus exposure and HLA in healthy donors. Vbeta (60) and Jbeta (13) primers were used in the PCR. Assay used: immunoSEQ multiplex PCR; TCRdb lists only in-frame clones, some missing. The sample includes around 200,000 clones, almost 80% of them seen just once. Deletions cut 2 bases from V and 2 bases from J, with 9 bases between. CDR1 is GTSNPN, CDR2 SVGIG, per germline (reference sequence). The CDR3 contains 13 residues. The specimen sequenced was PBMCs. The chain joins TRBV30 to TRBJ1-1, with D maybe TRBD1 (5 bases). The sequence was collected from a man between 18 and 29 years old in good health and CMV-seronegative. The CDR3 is CAWSIGTNTEAFF. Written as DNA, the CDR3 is TGTGCCTGGAGTATTGGGACTAACACTGAAGCTTTCTTT. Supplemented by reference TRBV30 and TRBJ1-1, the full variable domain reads SQTIHQWPATLVQPVGSPLSLECTVEGTSNPNLYWYRQAAGRGLQLLFYSVGIGQISSEVPQNLSASRPQDRQFILSSKKLLLSDSGFYLCAWSIGTNTEAFFGQGTRLTVV.